The entry that follows covers one TCR beta chain sequence. This specimen comes from a study of shared clonotypes between healthy human individuals. The assay was immunoSEQ multiplex PCR, and TCRdb's table has in-frame clones only and misses some. This sample yields about 2,100,000 clones, of which 85% to 95% are seen a single time; roughly 1.8% belongs to the top ten. V lost 6 bases to trimming and J lost 0 bases, with 17 bases between them. This CDR3 is built from 17 residues. The V gene's germline CDR1 is MDHEN and CDR2 SYDVKM. Terminally differentiated effector memory CD45RA+ cells were excluded by CCR7 positive selection of CD45RO-negative cells. Donors comprised healthy HIV-negative adults lacking recent acute infections or vaccinations.

The sample was naive CD8+ T cells from PBMCs. The receptor was derived from a man between 18 and 35 years old in good health. Some clones in this sample may be carry-over from other donors' samples. The J gene is TRBJ2-2, the V gene TRBV28; D is perhaps TRBD2 (6 bases). CDR3 sequence (DNA): TGTGCCAGCAGCCTCCAACTAGCCGAGTCGAACACCGGGGAGCTGTTTTTT. Translated, it gives CASSLQLAESNTGELFF.